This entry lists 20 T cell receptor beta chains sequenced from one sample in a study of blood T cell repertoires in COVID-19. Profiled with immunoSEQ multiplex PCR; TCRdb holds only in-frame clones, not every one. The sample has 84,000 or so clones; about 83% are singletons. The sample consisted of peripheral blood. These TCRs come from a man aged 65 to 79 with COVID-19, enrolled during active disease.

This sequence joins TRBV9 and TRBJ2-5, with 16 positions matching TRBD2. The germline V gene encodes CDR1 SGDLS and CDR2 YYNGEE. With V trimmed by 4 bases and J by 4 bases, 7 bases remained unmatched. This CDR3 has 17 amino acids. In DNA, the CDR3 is TGTGCCAGCAGCCCCTCGGGACTAGCGGGAGGGGGAGAGACCCAGTACTTC. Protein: CASSPSGLAGGGETQYF.

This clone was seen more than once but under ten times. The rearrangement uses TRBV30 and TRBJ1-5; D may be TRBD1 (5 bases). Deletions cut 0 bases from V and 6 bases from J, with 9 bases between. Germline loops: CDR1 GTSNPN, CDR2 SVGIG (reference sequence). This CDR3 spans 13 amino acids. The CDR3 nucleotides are TGTGCCTGGAGTGTTTTGGGGCGTCAGCCCCAGCATTTT. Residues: CAWSVLGRQPQHF.

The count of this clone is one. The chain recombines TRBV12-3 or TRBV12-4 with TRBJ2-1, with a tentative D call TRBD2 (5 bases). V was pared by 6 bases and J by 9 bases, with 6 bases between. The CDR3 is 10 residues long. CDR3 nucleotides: TGTGCCAGCAGCCGGGGTGAGCAGTTCTTC. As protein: CASSRGEQFF.

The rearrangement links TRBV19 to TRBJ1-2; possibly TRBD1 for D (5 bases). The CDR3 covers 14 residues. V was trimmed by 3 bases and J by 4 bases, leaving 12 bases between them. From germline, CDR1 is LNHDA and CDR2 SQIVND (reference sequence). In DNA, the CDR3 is TGTGCCAGTAGTATTCCGACAGACCTCTATGGCTACACCTTC. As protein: CASSIPTDLYGYTF.

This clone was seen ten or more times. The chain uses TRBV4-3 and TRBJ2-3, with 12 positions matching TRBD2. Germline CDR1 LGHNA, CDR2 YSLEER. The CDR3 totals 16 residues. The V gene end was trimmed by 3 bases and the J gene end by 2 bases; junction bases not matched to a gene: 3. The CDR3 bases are TGCGCCAGCAGCCACACTAGCGGGAGGAACACAGATACGCAGTATTTT. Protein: CASSHTSGRNTDTQYF.

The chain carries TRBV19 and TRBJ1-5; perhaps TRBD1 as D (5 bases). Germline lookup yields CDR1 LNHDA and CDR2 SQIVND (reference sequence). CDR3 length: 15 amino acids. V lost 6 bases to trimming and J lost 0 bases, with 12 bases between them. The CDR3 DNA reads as TGTGCCAGTAGCAATGAAGGGGTTAGCAATCAGCCCCAGCATTTT. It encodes CASSNEGVSNQPQHF.

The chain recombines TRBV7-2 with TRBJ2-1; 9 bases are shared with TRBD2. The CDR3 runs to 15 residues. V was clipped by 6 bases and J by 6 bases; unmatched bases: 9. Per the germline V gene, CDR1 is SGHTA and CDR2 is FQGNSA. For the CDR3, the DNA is TGTGCCAGCAGGCCGCCGGGACTAGCAAGCAATGAGCAGTTCTTC. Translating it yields CASRPPGLASNEQFF.

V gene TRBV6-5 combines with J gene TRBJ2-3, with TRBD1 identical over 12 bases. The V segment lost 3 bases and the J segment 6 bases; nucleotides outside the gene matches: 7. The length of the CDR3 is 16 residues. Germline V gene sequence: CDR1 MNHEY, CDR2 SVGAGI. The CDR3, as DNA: TGTGCCAGCAGTTATGGGACAGGGGGCAAAAAGGATACGCAGTATTTT. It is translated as CASSYGTGGKKDTQYF.

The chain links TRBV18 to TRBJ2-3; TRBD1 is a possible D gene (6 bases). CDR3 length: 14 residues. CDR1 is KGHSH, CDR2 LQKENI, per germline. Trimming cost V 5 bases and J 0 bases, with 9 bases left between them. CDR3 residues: CASSADSSTDTQYF. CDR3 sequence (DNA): TGTGCCAGCTCAGCGGACAGCAGCACAGATACGCAGTATTTT.

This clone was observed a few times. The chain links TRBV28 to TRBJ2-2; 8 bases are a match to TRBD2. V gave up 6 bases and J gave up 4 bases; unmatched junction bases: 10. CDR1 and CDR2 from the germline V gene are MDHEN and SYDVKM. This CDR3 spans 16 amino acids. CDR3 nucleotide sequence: TGTGCCAGCAGACCCGGGACTAGGGCGGGCACCGGGGAGCTGTTTTTT. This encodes CASRPGTRAGTGELFF.

The CDR3 reads CASSLTSGVNEQFF. The CDR3 DNA follows: TGTGCCAGCAGCTTAACTAGCGGAGTCAATGAGCAGTTCTTC. The chain links TRBV13 to TRBJ2-1, with 8 bases aligning to TRBD2. Germline V lookup: CDR1 PRHDT, CDR2 FYEKMQ (reference sequence). The CDR3 covers 14 residues. The ends lost 2 bases at V and 6 bases at J; junction bases unmatched: 3.

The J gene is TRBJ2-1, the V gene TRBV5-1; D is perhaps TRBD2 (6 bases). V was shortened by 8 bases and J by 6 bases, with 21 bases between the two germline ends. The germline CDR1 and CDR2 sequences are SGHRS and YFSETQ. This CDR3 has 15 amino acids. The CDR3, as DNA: TGCGCCAGTGCGATAGGTAGGGACTTCTTCAATGAGCAGTTCTTC. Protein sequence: CASAIGRDFFNEQFF.

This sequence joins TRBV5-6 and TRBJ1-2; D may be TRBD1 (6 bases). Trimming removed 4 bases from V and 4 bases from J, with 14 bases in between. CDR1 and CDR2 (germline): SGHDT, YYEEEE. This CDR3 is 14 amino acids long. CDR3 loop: CASSPPGALYGYTF. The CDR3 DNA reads TGTGCCAGCAGCCCCCCAGGGGCCCTCTATGGCTACACCTTC.

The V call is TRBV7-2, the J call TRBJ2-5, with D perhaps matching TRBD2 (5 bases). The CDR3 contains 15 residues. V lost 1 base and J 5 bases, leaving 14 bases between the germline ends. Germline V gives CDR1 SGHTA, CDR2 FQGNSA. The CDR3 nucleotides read TGTGCCAGCAGCTTAGGGCCCTCCCCGGGGGAGACCCAGTACTTC. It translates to CASSLGPSPGETQYF.

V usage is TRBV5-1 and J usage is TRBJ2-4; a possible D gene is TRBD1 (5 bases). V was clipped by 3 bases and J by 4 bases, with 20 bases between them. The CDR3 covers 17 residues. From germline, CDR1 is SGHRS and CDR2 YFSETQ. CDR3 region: CASSSHPTDSFKNIQYF. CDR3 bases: TGCGCCAGCAGCTCCCATCCCACAGACAGCTTTAAAAACATTCAGTACTTC.

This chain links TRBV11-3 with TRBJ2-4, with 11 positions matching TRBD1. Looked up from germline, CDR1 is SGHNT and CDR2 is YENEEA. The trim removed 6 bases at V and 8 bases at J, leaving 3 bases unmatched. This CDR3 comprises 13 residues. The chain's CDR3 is CASRGQGGDIQYF. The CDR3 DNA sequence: TGTGCCAGCAGGGGACAGGGGGGAGACATTCAGTACTTC.

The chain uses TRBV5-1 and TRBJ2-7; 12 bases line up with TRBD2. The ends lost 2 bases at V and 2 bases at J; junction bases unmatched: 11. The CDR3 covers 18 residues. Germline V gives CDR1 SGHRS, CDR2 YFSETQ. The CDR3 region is CASSFVASGGAVTYEQYF. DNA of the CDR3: TGCGCCAGCAGCTTTGTTGCTAGCGGGGGGGCTGTTACCTACGAGCAGTACTTC.

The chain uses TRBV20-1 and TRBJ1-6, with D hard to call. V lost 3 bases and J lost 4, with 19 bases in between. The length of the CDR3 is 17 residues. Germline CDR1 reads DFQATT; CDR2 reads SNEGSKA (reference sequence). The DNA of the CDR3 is TGCAGTGCTAGTGGGGTTGCAGGCTATACGTATAATTCACCCCTCCACTTT. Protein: CSASGVAGYTYNSPLHF.

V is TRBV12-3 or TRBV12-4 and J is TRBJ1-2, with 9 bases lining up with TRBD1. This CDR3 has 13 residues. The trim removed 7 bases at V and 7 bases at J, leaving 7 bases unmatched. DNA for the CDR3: TGTGCCAGCACCCTTGGGACAGGGTTTGGCTACACCTTC. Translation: CASTLGTGFGYTF.

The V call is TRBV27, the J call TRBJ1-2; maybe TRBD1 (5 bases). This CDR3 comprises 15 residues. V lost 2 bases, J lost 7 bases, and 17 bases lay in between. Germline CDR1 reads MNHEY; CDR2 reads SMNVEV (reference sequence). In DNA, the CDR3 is TGTGCCAGCAGTTTACAGGGCCCGAACGTCGGTGGCTACACCTTC. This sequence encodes CASSLQGPNVGGYTF.